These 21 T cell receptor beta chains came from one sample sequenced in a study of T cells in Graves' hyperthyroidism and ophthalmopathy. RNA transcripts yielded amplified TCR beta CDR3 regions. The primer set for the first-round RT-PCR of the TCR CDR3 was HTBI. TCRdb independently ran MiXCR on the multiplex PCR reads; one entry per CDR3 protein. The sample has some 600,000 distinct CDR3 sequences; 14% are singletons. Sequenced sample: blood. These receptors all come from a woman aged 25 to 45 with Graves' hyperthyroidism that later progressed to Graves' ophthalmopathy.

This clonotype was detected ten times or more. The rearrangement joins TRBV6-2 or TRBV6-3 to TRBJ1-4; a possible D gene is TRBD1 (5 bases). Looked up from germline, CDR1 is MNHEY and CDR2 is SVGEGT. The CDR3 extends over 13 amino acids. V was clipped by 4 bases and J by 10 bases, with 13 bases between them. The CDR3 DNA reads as TGTGCCAGCAGTTGGGGCTCATCGGGAAAACTGTTTTTT. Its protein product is CASSWGSSGKLFF.

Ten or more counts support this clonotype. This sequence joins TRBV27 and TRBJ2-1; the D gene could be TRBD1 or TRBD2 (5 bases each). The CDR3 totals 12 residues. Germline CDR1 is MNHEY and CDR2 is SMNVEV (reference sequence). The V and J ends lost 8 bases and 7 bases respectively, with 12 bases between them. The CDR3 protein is CASVSGANEQFF. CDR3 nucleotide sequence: TGTGCCAGCGTTTCCGGGGCGAATGAGCAGTTCTTC.

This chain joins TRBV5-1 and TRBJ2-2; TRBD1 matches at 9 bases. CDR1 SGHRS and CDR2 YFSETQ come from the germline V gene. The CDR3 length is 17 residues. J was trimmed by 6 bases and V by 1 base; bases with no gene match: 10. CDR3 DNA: TGCGCCAGCAGCTTGATTCCGACAGGGGGGAGTTCCGGGGAGCTGTTTTTT. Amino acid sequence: CASSLIPTGGSSGELFF.

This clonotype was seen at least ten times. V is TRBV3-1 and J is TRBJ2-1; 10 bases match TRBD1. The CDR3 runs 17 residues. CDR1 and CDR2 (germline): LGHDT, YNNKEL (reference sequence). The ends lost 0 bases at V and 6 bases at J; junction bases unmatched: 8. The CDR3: CASSQDLGTGVGNEQFF. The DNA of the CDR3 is TGTGCCAGCAGCCAAGATCTTGGGACAGGGGTCGGCAATGAGCAGTTCTTC.

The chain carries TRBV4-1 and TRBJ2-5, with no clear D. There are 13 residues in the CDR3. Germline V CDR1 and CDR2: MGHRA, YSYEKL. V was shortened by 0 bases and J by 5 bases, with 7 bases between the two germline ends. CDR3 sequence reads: CASSQDTGETQYF. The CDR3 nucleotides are TGCGCCAGCAGCCAAGACACGGGTGAGACCCAGTACTTC.

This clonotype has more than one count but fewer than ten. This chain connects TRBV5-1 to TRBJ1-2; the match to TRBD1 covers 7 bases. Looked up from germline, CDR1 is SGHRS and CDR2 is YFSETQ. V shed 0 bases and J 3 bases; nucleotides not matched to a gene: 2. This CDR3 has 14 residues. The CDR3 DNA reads TGCGCCAGCAGCTTGGACCAGGGGGACTATGGCTACACCTTC. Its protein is CASSLDQGDYGYTF. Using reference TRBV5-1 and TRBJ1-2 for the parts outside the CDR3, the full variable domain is KAGVTQTPRYLIKTRGQQVTLSCSPISGHRSVSWYQQTPGQGLQFLFEYFSETQRNKGNFPGRFSGRQFSNSRSEMNVSTLELGDSALYLCASSLDQGDYGYTFGSGTRLTVV.

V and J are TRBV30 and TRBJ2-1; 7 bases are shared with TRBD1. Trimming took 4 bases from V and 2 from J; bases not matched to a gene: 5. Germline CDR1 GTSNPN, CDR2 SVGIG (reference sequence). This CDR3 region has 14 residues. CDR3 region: CAWTITGAYNEQFF. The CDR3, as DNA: TGTGCCTGGACCATCACAGGGGCCTACAATGAGCAGTTCTTC.

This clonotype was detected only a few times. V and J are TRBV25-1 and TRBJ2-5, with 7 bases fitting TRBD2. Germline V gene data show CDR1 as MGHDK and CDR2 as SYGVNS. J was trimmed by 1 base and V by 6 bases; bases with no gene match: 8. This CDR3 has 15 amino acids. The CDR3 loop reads CASRRTRGGQETQYF. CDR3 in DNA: TGTGCCAGCAGGAGGACTAGGGGTGGCCAAGAGACCCAGTACTTC.

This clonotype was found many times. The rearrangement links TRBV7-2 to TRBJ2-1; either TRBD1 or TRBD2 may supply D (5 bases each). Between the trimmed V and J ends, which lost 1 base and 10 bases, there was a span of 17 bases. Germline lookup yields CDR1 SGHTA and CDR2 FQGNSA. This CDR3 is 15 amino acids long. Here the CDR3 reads CASSLVARGDGEQFF. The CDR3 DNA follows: TGTGCCAGCAGCTTAGTGGCTAGGGGAGATGGGGAGCAGTTCTTC.

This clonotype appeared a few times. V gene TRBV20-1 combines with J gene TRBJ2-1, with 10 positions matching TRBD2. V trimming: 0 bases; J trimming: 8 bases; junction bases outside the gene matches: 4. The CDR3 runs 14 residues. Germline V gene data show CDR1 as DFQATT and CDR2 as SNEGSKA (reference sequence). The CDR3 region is CSAREAGGYYEQFF. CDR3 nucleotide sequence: TGCAGTGCTAGAGAAGCGGGAGGGTACTATGAGCAGTTCTTC.

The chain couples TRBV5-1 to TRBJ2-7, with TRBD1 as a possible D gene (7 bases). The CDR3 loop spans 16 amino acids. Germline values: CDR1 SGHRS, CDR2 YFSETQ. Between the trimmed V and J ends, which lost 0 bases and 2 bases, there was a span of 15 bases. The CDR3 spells CASSLAGGTATYEQYF. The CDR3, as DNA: TGCGCCAGCAGCTTGGCTGGAGGGACAGCAACCTACGAGCAGTACTTC.

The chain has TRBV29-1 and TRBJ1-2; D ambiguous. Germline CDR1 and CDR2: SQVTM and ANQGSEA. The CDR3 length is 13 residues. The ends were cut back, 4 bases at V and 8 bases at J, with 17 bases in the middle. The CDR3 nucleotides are TGCAGCGTTGGAAGCTTCGGGGTTTTGGGCTACACCTTC. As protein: CSVGSFGVLGYTF.

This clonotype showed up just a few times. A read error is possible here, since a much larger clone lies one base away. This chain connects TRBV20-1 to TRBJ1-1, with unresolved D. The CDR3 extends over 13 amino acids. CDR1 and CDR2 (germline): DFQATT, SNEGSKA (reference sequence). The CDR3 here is CSALAGLNTGAFF. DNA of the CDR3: TGCAGTGCTCTGGCGGGTCTGAACACTGGAGCTTTCTTT.

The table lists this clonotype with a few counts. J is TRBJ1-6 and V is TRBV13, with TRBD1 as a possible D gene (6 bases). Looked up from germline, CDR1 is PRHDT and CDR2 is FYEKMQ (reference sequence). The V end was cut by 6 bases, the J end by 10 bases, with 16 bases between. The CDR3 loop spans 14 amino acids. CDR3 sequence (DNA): TGTGCCAGCAGTTTAAGGGGGAGAGAATCACCCCTCCACTTT. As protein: CASSLRGRESPLHF. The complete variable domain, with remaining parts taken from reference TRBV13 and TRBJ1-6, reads AAGVIQSPRHLIKEKRETATLKCYPIPRHDTVYWYQQGPGQDPQFLISFYEKMQSDKGSIPDRFSAQQFSDYHSELNMSSLELGDSALYFCASSLRGRESPLHFGNGTRLTVT.

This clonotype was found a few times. CDR3 sequence (DNA): TGTGCCAGCAGCCAAGGATCAGGGAGGAACAACGAGCAGTACTTC. It yields the protein CASSQGSGRNNEQYF. The chain joins TRBV3-1 to TRBJ2-7, with a weak D call TRBD2 (6 bases). The V end lost 1 base, the J end lost 5 bases, and 15 bases lay between the germline ends. Germline values: CDR1 LGHDT, CDR2 YNNKEL (reference sequence). The CDR3 sequence is 15 residues long.

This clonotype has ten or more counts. CDR3 region: CASSPEGGLYNEQFF. CDR3 DNA sequence: TGTGCCAGCAGTCCCGAGGGCGGACTTTACAATGAGCAGTTCTTC. The chain is built from TRBV27 and TRBJ2-1; possible D gene TRBD2, 5 bases. Trimming removed 5 bases at V and 4 bases at J, with 15 bases between. From germline, CDR1 is MNHEY and CDR2 SMNVEV (reference sequence). The CDR3 consists of 15 residues.

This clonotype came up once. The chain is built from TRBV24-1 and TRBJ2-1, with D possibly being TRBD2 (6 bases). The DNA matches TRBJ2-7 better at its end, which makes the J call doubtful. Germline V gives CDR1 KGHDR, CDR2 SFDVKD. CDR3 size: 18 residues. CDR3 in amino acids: CATSDWSAGFGKYNEQYF. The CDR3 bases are TGTGCCACCAGTGACTGGTCGGCGGGATTCGGTAAATACAATGAGCAGTACTTC.

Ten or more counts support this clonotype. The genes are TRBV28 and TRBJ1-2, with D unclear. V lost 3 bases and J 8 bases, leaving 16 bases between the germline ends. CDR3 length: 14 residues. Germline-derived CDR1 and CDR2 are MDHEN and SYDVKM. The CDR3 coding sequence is TGTGCCAGCAGTTTCGACTCCCGTCAGCTCGGCTACACCTTC. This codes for CASSFDSRQLGYTF.

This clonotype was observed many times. In DNA form, the CDR3 reads TGTGCCACCAGCAGAGTAACGCGCACCGGGGAGCTGTTTTTT. Protein: CATSRVTRTGELFF. The J gene is TRBJ2-2, the V gene TRBV15; no clear D. This CDR3 is built from 14 residues. The germline V and J ends were trimmed by 1 base and 4 bases, with 7 bases remaining between them. Germline V gene sequence: CDR1 LNHNV, CDR2 YYDKDF (reference sequence).

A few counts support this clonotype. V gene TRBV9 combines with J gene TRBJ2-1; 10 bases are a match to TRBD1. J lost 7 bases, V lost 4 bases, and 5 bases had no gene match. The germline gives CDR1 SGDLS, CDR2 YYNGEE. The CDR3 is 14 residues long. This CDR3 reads CASSPGTGVNEQFF. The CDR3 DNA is TGTGCCAGCAGCCCAGGGACAGGGGTGAATGAGCAGTTCTTC.

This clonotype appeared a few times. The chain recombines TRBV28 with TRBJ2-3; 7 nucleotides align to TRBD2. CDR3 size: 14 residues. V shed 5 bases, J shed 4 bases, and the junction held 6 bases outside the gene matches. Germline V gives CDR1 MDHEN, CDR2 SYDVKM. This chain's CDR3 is CASSNPGGPDTQYF. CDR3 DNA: TGTGCCAGCAGTAACCCGGGGGGACCAGATACGCAGTATTTT.